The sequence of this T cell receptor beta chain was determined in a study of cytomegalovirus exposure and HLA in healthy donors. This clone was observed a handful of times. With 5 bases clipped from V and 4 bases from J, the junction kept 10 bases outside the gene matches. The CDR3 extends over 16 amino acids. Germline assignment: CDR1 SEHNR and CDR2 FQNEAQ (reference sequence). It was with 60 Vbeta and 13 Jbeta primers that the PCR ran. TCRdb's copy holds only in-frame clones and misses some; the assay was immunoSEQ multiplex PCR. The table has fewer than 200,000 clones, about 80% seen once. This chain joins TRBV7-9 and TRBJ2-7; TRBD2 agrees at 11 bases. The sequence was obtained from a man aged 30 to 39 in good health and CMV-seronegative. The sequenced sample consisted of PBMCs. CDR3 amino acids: CASSPPSGLAEYEQYF. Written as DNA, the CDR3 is TGTGCCAGCAGCCCCCCCTCGGGACTAGCGGAATACGAGCAGTACTTC.